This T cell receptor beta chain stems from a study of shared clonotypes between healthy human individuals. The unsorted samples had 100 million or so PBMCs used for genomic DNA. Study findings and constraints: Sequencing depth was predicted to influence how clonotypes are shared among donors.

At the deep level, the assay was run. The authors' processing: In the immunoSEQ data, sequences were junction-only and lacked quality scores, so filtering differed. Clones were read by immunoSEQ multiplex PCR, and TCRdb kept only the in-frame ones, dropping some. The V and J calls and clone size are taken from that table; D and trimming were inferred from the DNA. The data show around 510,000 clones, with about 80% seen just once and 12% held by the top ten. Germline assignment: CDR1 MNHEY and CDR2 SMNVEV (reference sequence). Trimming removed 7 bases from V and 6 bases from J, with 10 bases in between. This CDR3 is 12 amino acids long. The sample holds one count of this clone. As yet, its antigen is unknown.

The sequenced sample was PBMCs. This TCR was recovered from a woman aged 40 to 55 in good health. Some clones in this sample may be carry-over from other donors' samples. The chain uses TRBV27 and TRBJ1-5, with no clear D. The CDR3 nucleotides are TGTGCCAGCAAAGGTGTCGGTCAGCCCCAGCATTTT. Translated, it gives CASKGVGQPQHF.